Listed below are T cell receptor beta chains from one sample, sequenced in a study of neoadjuvant anti-PD-1 for oral cavity cancer. Clones were read by immunoSEQ multiplex PCR, and TCRdb kept only the in-frame ones, dropping some. The data contain 6,500 to 7,000 clones, around 50% of them seen just once; the ten biggest clones take up around 26%. The sequencing here drew on tumor tissue, taken before nivolumab (anti-PD-1) treatment. These receptors came from a person aged 35 to 85 with oral cavity squamous cell carcinoma. Each CDR3 is given with its conserved first and last residue. The D gene is left open where the match is weak. A row's size may be missing; if present it is once, few, many or a size class.

clone size: few
J gene: TRBJ2-2
V gene: TRBV7-6
D gene: TRBD2
CDR3 protein: CASSLIGGSNTGELFF
CDR3 DNA: TGTGCCAGCAGCTTAATCGGGGGGTCTAACACCGGGGAGCTGTTTTTT

clone size: NA
J gene: TRBJ2-2
V gene: TRBV6-5
D gene: TRBD2
CDR3 protein: CASKTGGSHTGELFF
CDR3 DNA: TGTGCCAGCAAGACGGGGGGGTCTCACACCGGGGAGCTGTTTTTT

clone size: NA
J gene: TRBJ1-5
V gene: TRBV28
D gene: NA
CDR3 protein: CASSPAGGLGPQHF
CDR3 DNA: TGTGCCAGCAGTCCCGCGGGCGGACTGGGCCCCCAGCATTTT

clone size: NA
J gene: TRBJ1-5
V gene: TRBV2
D gene: TRBD1
CDR3 protein: CASSEWAGGQPQHF
CDR3 DNA: TGTGCCAGCAGTGAGTGGGCAGGGGGTCAGCCCCAGCATTTT

clone size: NA
J gene: TRBJ2-1
V gene: TRBV28
D gene: NA
CDR3 protein: CASRTGYGSNEQFF
CDR3 DNA: TGTGCCAGCAGAACAGGCTATGGTAGCAATGAGCAGTTCTTC

clone size: NA
J gene: TRBJ1-4
V gene: TRBV5-1
D gene: NA
CDR3 protein: CASSLTGKLATNEKLFF
CDR3 DNA: TGCGCCAGCAGCTTGACAGGGAAACTAGCAACTAATGAAAAACTGTTTTTT

clone size: NA
J gene: TRBJ1-1
V gene: TRBV7-3
D gene: NA
CDR3 protein: CASSFGGGTQAFF
CDR3 DNA: TGTGCCAGCAGCTTCGGAGGGGGTACCCAAGCTTTCTTT

clone size: NA
J gene: TRBJ2-1
V gene: TRBV18
D gene: TRBD2
CDR3 protein: CASSRLAGEYNEQFF
CDR3 DNA: TGTGCCAGCTCCCGACTAGCGGGGGAATACAATGAGCAGTTCTTC

clone size: NA
J gene: TRBJ2-3
V gene: TRBV4-2
D gene: TRBD2
CDR3 protein: CASSLAGSGFGADTQYF
CDR3 DNA: TGTGCCAGCAGCTTGGCGGGTAGCGGGTTTGGGGCAGATACGCAGTATTTT

clone size: NA
J gene: TRBJ2-3
V gene: TRBV7-3
D gene: TRBD2
CDR3 protein: CASSSTGGPGTDTQYF
CDR3 DNA: TGTGCCAGCAGTTCTACGGGGGGGCCCGGCACAGATACGCAGTATTTT

clone size: few
J gene: TRBJ1-4
V gene: TRBV2
D gene: NA
CDR3 protein: CASRVGVSYEKLFF
CDR3 DNA: TGTGCCAGCAGGGTGGGGGTCTCGTATGAAAAACTGTTTTTT

clone size: NA
J gene: TRBJ2-3
V gene: TRBV6-4
D gene: TRBD2
CDR3 protein: CASSDSSGGAVDTQYF
CDR3 DNA: TGTGCCAGCAGTGATTCTAGCGGGGGGGCCGTAGATACGCAGTATTTT

clone size: NA
J gene: TRBJ2-1
V gene: TRBV4-2
D gene: NA
CDR3 protein: CASSQETTRVYEQFF
CDR3 DNA: TGTGCCAGCAGCCAAGAGACCACCAGGGTCTATGAGCAGTTCTTC

clone size: NA
J gene: TRBJ2-3
V gene: TRBV5-6
D gene: TRBD2
CDR3 protein: CASSQYPGLVMGTDTQYF
CDR3 DNA: TGTGCCAGCAGCCAATACCCGGGACTAGTCATGGGCACAGATACGCAGTATTTT